The sequence of this TCR beta chain was determined in a study of OX40 agonist ivuxolimab in advanced cancers. Study at large: Clinicians treated patients with ivuxolimab, an agonistic anti-OX40 (CD134) antibody. Three dose-escalation patients had partial responses: one with hepatocellular carcinoma and two with cutaneous melanoma.

Libraries were prepared by immunoSEQ multiplex PCR; TCRdb keeps only in-frame clonotypes and omits some of them. The table includes about 80,000 clones, 92% detected once. Germline V gene sequence: CDR1 SGHNT, CDR2 YYREEE (reference sequence). Trimming took 4 bases from V and 1 from J, leaving 14 bases between them. The CDR3 is 15 residues long. The V gene is TRBV5-4, the J gene TRBJ1-1, with D unclear. The clonotype comes from an adult with an advanced solid tumor such as melanoma, head and neck, liver or kidney cancer. The sample here was CD4+ or CD8+ T cells sorted from blood, taken in a trial of the OX40 agonist ivuxolimab. In nucleotides, the CDR3 is TGTGCCAGCAGCCGATTAGGAGGGAGGAACACTGAAGCTTTCTTT. Residues: CASSRLGGRNTEAFF.